These 10 T cell receptor beta chains were sequenced from one sample in a study of T cell responses to AZD1222 COVID-19 vaccine. Using immunoSEQ multiplex PCR, the repertoire was profiled, and TCRdb retains in-frame clones only, with some absent. The sample includes 100,000 to 120,000 clones, about four fifths of them seen just once. This material consisted of peripheral blood, taken on day 0 of AZD1222 vaccination. The receptors shown here come from an adult in good health.

V and J are TRBV18 and TRBJ2-5; D unresolved. V gave up 5 bases and J gave up 1 base, with 5 bases separating them. Germline assignment: CDR1 KGHSH and CDR2 LQKENI. This CDR3 contains 12 residues. The CDR3 DNA reads as TGTGCCAGCTCAGGATCCCAAGAGACCCAGTACTTC. Translating gives CASSGSQETQYF.

This clone is a singleton in its sample. This chain uses TRBV3-1 (or the pseudogene TRBV3-2) with TRBJ2-7; 8 bases fit TRBD2. CDR3 length equals 16 residues. V lost 4 bases and J lost 6; bases outside the gene matches: 14. CDR1 is LGHDT and CDR2 is YNNKEL in the germline V gene (reference sequence). CDR3 region: CASSLREGHSKGEQYF. The CDR3 region has the DNA TGTGCCAGCAGCCTACGGGAGGGACACTCTAAGGGCGAGCAGTACTTC.

V and J are TRBV21-1 and TRBJ1-6. TRBV21-1 is a pseudogene locus. This CDR3 contains 16 residues. The CDR3 region has the DNA TGTGCCAGCAGCAAGGATAGGGGCAGGGAGCATTCACCCCTCCACTTT. It specifies CASSKDRGREHSPLHF.

The chain couples TRBV7-8 to TRBJ2-1, with TRBD2 identical over 13 bases. V was clipped by 5 bases and J by 5 bases; unmatched bases: 9. Germline V gene data show CDR1 as SGHVS and CDR2 as FQNEAQ. The CDR3 contains 17 residues. CDR3 amino acids: CASSPRTSGGINNEQFF. CDR3 coding DNA: TGTGCCAGCAGCCCCCGGACTAGCGGGGGCATTAACAATGAGCAGTTCTTC.

This clone rates as large (0.1 to 1%). This chain joins TRBV5-6 and TRBJ1-5; D not certain. Looked up from germline, CDR1 is SGHDT and CDR2 is YYEEEE. The V gene lost 2 bases and the J gene lost 9 bases, with 9 bases spanning the gap. This CDR3 contains 12 residues. The CDR3 is CASSLDFGPQHF. For the CDR3, the DNA is TGTGCCAGCAGCTTAGACTTCGGGCCCCAGCATTTT.

This rearrangement joins TRBV4-1 to TRBJ2-7; weak D call: TRBD2 (7 bases). Trimming removed 1 base at V and 2 bases at J, with 12 bases between. CDR1 and CDR2 (germline): MGHRA, YSYEKL. The CDR3 runs 15 residues. The CDR3 reads CASSQAPGGTYEQYF. DNA for the CDR3: TGCGCCAGCAGCCAAGCCCCGGGGGGCACCTACGAGCAGTACTTC.

J is TRBJ1-4 and V is TRBV5-4, with D perhaps TRBD1 (5 bases). Germline CDR1 SGHNT, CDR2 YYREEE (reference sequence). The V gene lost 4 bases and the J gene lost 8 bases, with 24 bases spanning the gap. The CDR3 loop spans 17 amino acids. CDR3 in amino acids: CASSRDRARSRGEKLFF. The CDR3 nucleotides are TGTGCCAGCAGCCGAGACCGCGCGCGCAGCCGGGGGGAAAAACTGTTTTTT. The variable domain in full, with the rest retrieved from reference TRBV5-4 and TRBJ1-4, is ETGVTQSPTHLIKTRGQQVTLRCSSQSGHNTVSWYQQALGQGPQFIFQYYREEENGRGNFPPRFSGLQFPNYSSELNVNALELDDSALYLCASSRDRARSRGEKLFFGSGTQLSVL.

This clone has only a few counts. This sequence joins TRBV7-2 and TRBJ1-5; TRBD1 aligns across 9 bases. This CDR3 is built from 16 residues. V was clipped by 5 bases and J by 4 bases; unmatched bases: 9. CDR1 is SGHTA and CDR2 is FQGNSA in the germline V gene. The CDR3 nucleotides read TGTGCCAGCAGCCCCCGGGGACAGGGACGGAATCAGCCCCAGCATTTT. As protein: CASSPRGQGRNQPQHF. Variable domain in full (rest from reference TRBV7-2 and TRBJ1-5): GAGVSQSPSNKVTEKGKDVELRCDPISGHTALYWYRQSLGQGLEFLIYFQGNSAPDKSGLPSDRFSAERTGGSVSTLTIQRTQQEDSAVYLCASSPRGQGRNQPQHFGDGTRLSIL.

This clone was detected once. J is TRBJ2-3 and V is TRBV5-1, with 7 bases lining up with TRBD1. The CDR3 extends over 16 amino acids. Germline-derived CDR1 and CDR2 are SGHRS and YFSETQ. V shed 1 base, J shed 6 bases, and the junction held 11 bases outside the gene matches. The CDR3 loop is CASSLSSQGVSDTQYF. In nucleotides, the CDR3 is TGCGCCAGCAGCTTGAGTTCGCAGGGGGTTTCGGATACGCAGTATTTT.

The gene calls are TRBV9 and TRBJ2-2; D is unresolved. Germline-derived CDR1 and CDR2 are SGDLS and YYNGEE. V dropped 1 base and J dropped 3 bases, with 4 bases sitting between them. The CDR3 contains 13 residues. CDR3 in amino acids: CASSVHDTGELFF. The CDR3 DNA reads as TGTGCCAGCAGCGTACATGACACCGGGGAGCTGTTTTTT.